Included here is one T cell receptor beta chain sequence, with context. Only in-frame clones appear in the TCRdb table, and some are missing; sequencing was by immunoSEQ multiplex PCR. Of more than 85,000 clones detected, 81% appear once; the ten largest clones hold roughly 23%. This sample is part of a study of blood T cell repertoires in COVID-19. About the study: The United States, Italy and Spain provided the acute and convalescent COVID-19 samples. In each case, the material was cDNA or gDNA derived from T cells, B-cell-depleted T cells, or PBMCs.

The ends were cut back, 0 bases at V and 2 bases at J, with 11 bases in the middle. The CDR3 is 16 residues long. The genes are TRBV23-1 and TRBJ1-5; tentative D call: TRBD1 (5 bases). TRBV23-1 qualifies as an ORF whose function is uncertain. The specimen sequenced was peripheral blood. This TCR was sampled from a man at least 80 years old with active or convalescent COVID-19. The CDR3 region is CASSQSRGSGNQPQHF. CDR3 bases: TGCGCCAGCAGTCAATCTCGGGGGTCGGGCAATCAGCCCCAGCATTTT.